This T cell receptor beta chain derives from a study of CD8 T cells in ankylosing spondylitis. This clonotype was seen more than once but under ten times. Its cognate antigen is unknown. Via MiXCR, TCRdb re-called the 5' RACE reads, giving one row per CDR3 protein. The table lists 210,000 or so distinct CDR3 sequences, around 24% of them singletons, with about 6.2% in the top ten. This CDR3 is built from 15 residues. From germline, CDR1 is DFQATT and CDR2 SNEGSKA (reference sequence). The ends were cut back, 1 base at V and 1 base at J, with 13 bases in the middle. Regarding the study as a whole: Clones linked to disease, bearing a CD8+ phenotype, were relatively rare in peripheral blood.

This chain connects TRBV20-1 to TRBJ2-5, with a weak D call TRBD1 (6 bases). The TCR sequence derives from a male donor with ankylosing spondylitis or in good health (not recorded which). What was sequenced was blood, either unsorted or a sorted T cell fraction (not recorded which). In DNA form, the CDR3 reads TGCAGTGCTAGAGGGCCGGGACACCTCCAAGAGACCCAGTACTTC. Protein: CSARGPGHLQETQYF.